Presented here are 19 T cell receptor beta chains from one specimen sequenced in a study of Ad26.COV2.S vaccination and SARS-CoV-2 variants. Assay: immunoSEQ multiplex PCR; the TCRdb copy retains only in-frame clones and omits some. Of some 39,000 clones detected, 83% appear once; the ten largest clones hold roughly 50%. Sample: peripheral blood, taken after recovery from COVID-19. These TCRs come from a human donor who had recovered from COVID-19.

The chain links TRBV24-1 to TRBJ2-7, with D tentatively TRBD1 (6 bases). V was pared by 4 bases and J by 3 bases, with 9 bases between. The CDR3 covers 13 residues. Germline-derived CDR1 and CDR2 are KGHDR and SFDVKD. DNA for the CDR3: TGTGCCACCAGTGACTTACAGGGCTACGAGCAGTACTTC. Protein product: CATSDLQGYEQYF.

CDR3 sequence: CASSLGLAGVAEQFF. In DNA form, the CDR3 reads TGTGCCAGCAGCTTAGGACTAGCGGGAGTGGCTGAGCAGTTCTTC. The V call is TRBV7-2, the J call TRBJ2-1; 12 nucleotides align to TRBD2. Germline V gene sequence: CDR1 SGHTA, CDR2 FQGNSA. The CDR3 has 15 residues. Trimming at V came to 1 base and at J to 9 bases, leaving 4 bases not matched to a gene.

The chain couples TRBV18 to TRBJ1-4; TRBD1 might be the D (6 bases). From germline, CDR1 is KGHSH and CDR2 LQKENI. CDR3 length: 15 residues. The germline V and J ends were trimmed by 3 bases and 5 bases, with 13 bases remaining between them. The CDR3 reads CASSPGGPPNEKLFF. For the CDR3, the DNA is TGTGCCAGCTCACCGGGGGGCCCGCCAAATGAAAAACTGTTTTTT.

CDR3 coding DNA: TGTGCCACCCTACAGGGGGCGCAGTCCTACGAGCAGTACTTC. As protein: CATLQGAQSYEQYF. The rearrangement uses TRBV10-3 and TRBJ2-7; 9 bases line up with TRBD1. Germline CDR1 and CDR2: ENHRY and SYGVKD. This CDR3 contains 14 residues. V shed 10 bases and J 1 base; nucleotides not matched to a gene: 8.

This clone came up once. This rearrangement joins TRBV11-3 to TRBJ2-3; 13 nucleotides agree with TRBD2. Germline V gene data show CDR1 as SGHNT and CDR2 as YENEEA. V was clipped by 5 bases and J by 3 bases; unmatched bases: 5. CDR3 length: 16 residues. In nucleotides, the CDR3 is TGTGCCAGCAGCAAAGGACTAGCGGGAGAGACAGATACGCAGTATTTT. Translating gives CASSKGLAGETDTQYF.

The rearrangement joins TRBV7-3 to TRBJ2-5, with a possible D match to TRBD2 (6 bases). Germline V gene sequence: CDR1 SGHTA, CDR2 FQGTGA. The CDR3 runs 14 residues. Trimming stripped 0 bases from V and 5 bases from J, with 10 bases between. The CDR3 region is CASSLTSGTETQYF. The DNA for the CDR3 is TGTGCCAGCAGCTTAACTAGCGGAACTGAGACCCAGTACTTC.

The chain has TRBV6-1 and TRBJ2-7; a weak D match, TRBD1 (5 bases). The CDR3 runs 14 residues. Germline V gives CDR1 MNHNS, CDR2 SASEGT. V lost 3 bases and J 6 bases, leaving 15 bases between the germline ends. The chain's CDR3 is CASSDVGVASEQYV. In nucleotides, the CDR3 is TGTGCCAGCAGTGACGTAGGGGTGGCTAGCGAGCAGTACGTC.

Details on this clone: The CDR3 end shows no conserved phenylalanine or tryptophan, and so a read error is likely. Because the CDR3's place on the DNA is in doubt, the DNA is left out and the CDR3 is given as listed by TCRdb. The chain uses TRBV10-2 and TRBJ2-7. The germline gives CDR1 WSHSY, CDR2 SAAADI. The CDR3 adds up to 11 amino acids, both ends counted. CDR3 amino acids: CASSDRAQVFL.

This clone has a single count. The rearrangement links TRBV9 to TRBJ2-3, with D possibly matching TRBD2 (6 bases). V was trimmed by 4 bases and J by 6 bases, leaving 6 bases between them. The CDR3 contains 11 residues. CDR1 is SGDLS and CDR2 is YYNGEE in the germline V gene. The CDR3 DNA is TGTGCCAGCAGCCGGGGGGATACGCAGTATTTT. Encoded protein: CASSRGDTQYF.

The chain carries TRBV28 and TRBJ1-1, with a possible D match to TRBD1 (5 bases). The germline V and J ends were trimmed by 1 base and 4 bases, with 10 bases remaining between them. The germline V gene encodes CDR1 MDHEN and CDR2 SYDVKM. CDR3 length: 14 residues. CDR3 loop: CASSLLGETTEAFF. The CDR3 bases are TGTGCCAGCAGTTTATTGGGGGAAACCACTGAAGCTTTCTTT. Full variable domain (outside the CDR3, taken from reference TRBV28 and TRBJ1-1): DVKVTQSSRYLVKRTGEKVFLECVQDMDHENMFWYRQDPGLGLRLIYFSYDVKMKEKGDIPEGYSVSREKKERFSLILESASTNQTSMYLCASSLLGETTEAFFGQGTRLTVV.

CDR3 loop: CASSYSRGYEQYF. The CDR3 DNA follows: TGTGCCAGCAGTTACTCCAGGGGCTACGAGCAGTACTTC. The rearrangement joins TRBV6-5 to TRBJ2-7; D may be TRBD1 (6 bases). The CDR3 consists of 13 residues. With 0 bases removed from V and 3 bases from J, the gap between germline ends came to 6 bases. In germline, CDR1 is MNHEY, CDR2 SVGAGI.

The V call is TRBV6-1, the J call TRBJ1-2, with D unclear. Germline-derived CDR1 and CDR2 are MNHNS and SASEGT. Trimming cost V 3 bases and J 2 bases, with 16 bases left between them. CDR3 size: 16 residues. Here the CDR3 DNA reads TGTGCCAGCAGTGACGTAGGTGTTTTTGGGAACTATGGCTACACCTTC. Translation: CASSDVGVFGNYGYTF.

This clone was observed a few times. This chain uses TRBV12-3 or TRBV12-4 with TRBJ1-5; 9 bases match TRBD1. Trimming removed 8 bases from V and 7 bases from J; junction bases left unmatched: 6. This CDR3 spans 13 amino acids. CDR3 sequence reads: CASGGTGGQPQHF. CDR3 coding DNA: TGTGCCAGCGGCGGAACAGGGGGCCAGCCCCAGCATTTT.

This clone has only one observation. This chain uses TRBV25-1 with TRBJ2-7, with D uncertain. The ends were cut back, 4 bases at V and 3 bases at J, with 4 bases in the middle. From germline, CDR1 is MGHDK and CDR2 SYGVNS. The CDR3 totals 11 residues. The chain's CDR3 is CASSGGYEQYV. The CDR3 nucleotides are TGTGCCAGCAGTGGGGGCTACGAGCAGTACGTC.

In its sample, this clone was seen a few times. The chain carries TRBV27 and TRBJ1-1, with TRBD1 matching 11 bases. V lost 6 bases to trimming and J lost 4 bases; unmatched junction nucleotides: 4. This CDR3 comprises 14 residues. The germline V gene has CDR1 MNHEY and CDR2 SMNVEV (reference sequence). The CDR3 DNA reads TGTGCCAGCAGGTGGACAGGGGGCAGCACTGAAGCTTTCTTT. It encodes CASRWTGGSTEAFF.

The CDR3 reads CASSLVKGETQYF. The CDR3 DNA follows: TGTGCCAGCAGCTTGGTAAAGGGGGAGACCCAGTACTTC. The chain recombines TRBV5-6 with TRBJ2-5; TRBD1 might be the D (5 bases). The CDR3 has 13 amino acids. The V end was cut by 0 bases, the J end by 5 bases, with 8 bases between. CDR1 and CDR2 from the germline V gene are SGHDT and YYEEEE.

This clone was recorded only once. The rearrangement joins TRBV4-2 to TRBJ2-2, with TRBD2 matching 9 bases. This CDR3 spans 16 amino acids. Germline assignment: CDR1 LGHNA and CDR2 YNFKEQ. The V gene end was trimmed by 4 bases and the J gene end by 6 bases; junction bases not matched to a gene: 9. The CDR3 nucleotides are TGTGCCAGCAGCCCCTCACCGGGACTAGCACCCGGGGAGCTGTTTTTT. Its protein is CASSPSPGLAPGELFF.

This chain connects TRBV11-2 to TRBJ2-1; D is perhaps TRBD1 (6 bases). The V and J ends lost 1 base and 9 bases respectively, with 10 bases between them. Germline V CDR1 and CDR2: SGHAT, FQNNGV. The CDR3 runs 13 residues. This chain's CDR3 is CASSLGQESEQFF. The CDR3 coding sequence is TGTGCCAGCAGCTTAGGACAGGAGAGTGAGCAGTTCTTC.

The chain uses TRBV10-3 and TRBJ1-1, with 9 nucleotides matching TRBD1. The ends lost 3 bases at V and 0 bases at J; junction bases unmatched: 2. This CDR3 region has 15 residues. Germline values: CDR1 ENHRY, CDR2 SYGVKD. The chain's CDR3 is CAISEGTGMNTEAFF. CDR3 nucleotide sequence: TGTGCCATCAGTGAAGGGACAGGGATGAACACTGAAGCTTTCTTT.